This TCR beta chain appears in the sequencing data of a study of cytomegalovirus exposure and HLA in healthy donors. Regarding the study as a whole: TCR beta chain V- and J-gene trimming was linked, in a later analysis, to a missense variant in DCLRE1C. A later look showed TCR association rates differing by HLA locus, highest for DRB1 and lowest for HLA-C. TCR beta sequences reportedly predicted most subjects' HLA-A and HLA-B alleles accurately. Later on, an analysis tied approximately 15,000 TCR beta sequences to HLA alleles at 0.05 false discovery rate.

Trimming left V 4 bases short and J 7 bases short, with 8 bases between. This CDR3 has 11 residues. Germline CDR1 is MGHDK and CDR2 is SYGVNS. With regard to this clone: The antigen is undetermined. Other DNA sequences in this specimen translate into the identical CDR3.

The PCR made use of 60 Vbeta and 13 Jbeta primers. Method: immunoSEQ multiplex PCR; TCRdb's copy keeps in-frame clones and lacks some. The repertoire holds 100,000 to 150,000 clones, with roughly 80% as singletons. Sequenced input: PBMCs. The chain employs TRBV25-1 and TRBJ2-7; D is ambiguous. This clonotype was obtained from a man younger than 35 in good health and CMV-seropositive. CDR3 amino acids: CASSVEREQYF. CDR3 sequence (DNA): TGTGCCAGCAGTGTAGAGAGAGAGCAGTACTTC.